A single sample gave rise to the 24 T cell receptor beta chains below, sequenced in a study of blood T cell repertoires in COVID-19. The repertoire was sequenced with immunoSEQ multiplex PCR; TCRdb's copy has only in-frame clones and lacks some. The table records approximately 44,000 clones, about nine tenths of them present only once. Sequencing used peripheral blood. The receptors originated from a man aged 60 to 69 with active COVID-19.

This clone was observed a handful of times. The CDR3 protein is CASSVRTSVYNEQFF. The CDR3 bases are TGTGCCAGCAGCGTTAGGACTAGCGTCTACAATGAGCAGTTCTTC. This chain links TRBV9 with TRBJ2-1; 9 bases match TRBD2. Germline CDR1 SGDLS, CDR2 YYNGEE. With 2 bases clipped from V and 3 bases from J, the junction kept 3 bases outside the gene matches. The CDR3 runs 15 residues.

The chain uses TRBV3-1 (or the pseudogene TRBV3-2) and TRBJ2-2; 16 bases are shared with TRBD2. CDR1 and CDR2 from the germline V gene are LGHDT and YNNKEL (reference sequence). This CDR3 is 18 amino acids long. Trimming removed 4 bases from V and 5 bases from J; junction bases left unmatched: 7. CDR3 residues: CASSPGTSGRARTGELFF. The CDR3 DNA reads as TGTGCCAGCAGCCCCGGGACTAGCGGGAGGGCCCGGACCGGGGAGCTGTTTTTT.

This clone appeared once. V and J are TRBV5-1 and TRBJ2-3; possible D gene TRBD1, 5 bases. In germline, CDR1 is SGHRS, CDR2 YFSETQ. This CDR3 is 13 amino acids long. The V and J ends lost 4 bases and 2 bases respectively, with 8 bases between them. DNA for the CDR3: TGCGCCAGCAGCCTACAGGCCACAGATACGCAGTATTTT. This translates into CASSLQATDTQYF.

This chain joins TRBV7-2 and TRBJ2-1; 7 nucleotides agree with TRBD2. V dropped 1 base and J dropped 0; count of bases not matched to a gene: 3. This CDR3 region has 16 residues. The germline V gene encodes CDR1 SGHTA and CDR2 FQGNSA. The CDR3 DNA is TGTGCCAGCAGCTTAGAACTAGCGAGCTCCTACAATGAGCAGTTCTTC. Translated: CASSLELASSYNEQFF.

The CDR3 loop is CASSFSDNYEQYF. CDR3 DNA: TGTGCCAGCAGCTTTTCAGACAACTACGAGCAGTACTTC. The chain uses TRBV5-4 and TRBJ2-7; D not resolved. The V gene's germline CDR1 is SGHNT and CDR2 YYREEE (reference sequence). The CDR3 loop spans 13 amino acids. The V end lost 2 bases, the J end lost 3 bases, and 9 bases lay between the germline ends.

The chain employs TRBV7-9 and TRBJ2-2, with D unresolved. Germline lookup yields CDR1 SEHNR and CDR2 FQNEAQ (reference sequence). This CDR3 spans 14 amino acids. Trimming took 5 bases from V and 1 from J, leaving 8 bases between them. This CDR3 is CASSRFGNTGELFF. Written as DNA, the CDR3 is TGTGCCAGCAGCCGATTCGGGAACACCGGGGAGCTGTTTTTT.

This rearrangement joins TRBV7-2 to TRBJ2-3, with TRBD2 matching 7 bases. J gave up 4 bases and V 1 base, and 8 bases lay outside the gene matches. Germline CDR1 reads SGHTA; CDR2 reads FQGNSA. The CDR3 loop spans 16 amino acids. The CDR3 bases are TGTGCCAGCAGCTTAGTTCGCGGGAGTGGCGCAGATACGCAGTATTTT. It translates to CASSLVRGSGADTQYF.

The chain combines TRBV4-1 with TRBJ2-7; 9 bases fit TRBD1. Germline CDR1 reads MGHRA; CDR2 reads YSYEKL. CDR3 size: 15 residues. The V and J ends lost 3 bases and 2 bases, in that order; junction bases with no gene match: 5. In DNA form, the CDR3 reads TGCGCCAGCAGCCAGCCGGACAGGGGCGCCTACGAGCAGTACTTC. The encoded protein is CASSQPDRGAYEQYF.

The chain links TRBV9 to TRBJ1-3; perhaps TRBD1 as D (5 bases). The CDR3 totals 15 residues. The germline V gene has CDR1 SGDLS and CDR2 YYNGEE. The ends were cut back, 3 bases at V and 7 bases at J, with 17 bases in the middle. CDR3 amino acids: CASSANPGYVNTIYF. The CDR3 nucleotides are TGTGCCAGCAGCGCGAACCCAGGGTATGTTAACACCATATATTTT. Full variable domain (missing parts from reference TRBV9 and TRBJ1-3): DSGVTQTPKHLITATGQRVTLRCSPRSGDLSVYWYQQSLDQGLQFLIQYYNGEERAKGNILERFSAQQFPDLHSELNLSSLELGDSALYFCASSANPGYVNTIYFGEGSWLTVV.

This clone turned up a few times. This sequence joins TRBV4-2 and TRBJ2-7, with TRBD2 matching over 11 bases. V trimming: 2 bases; J trimming: 1 base; junction bases outside the gene matches: 7. The CDR3 extends over 17 amino acids. Germline CDR1 reads LGHNA; CDR2 reads YNFKEQ. The CDR3 region is CASSQILAGDQSYEQYF. DNA of the CDR3: TGTGCCAGCAGCCAAATACTAGCGGGAGACCAATCCTACGAGCAGTACTTC.

The chain is built from TRBV23-1 and TRBJ2-7; TRBD2 aligns across 8 bases. TRBV23-1 is identified as an open reading frame with a role that is uncertain. The CDR3 loop spans 16 amino acids. The J segment lost 0 bases and the V segment lost 4 bases, leaving 8 bases of the junction unmatched. CDR3 DNA: TGCGCCAGCAGTCTCCTTAGCGGGGCAAGCTCCTACGAGCAGTACTTC. The encoded protein is CASSLLSGASSYEQYF.

The V and J genes are TRBV19 and TRBJ2-3; perhaps TRBD2 as D (5 bases). V lost 6 bases and J 6 bases, leaving 10 bases between the germline ends. The CDR3 is 12 residues long. Germline CDR1 LNHDA, CDR2 SQIVND (reference sequence). The chain's CDR3 is CASRGRRDTQYF. In DNA form, the CDR3 reads TGTGCCAGTAGAGGCAGGAGGGATACGCAGTATTTT.

This chain links TRBV2 with TRBJ2-2, with 9 bases that match TRBD1. Trimming cost V 8 bases and J 4 bases; bases outside gene matches: 5. CDR1 and CDR2 (germline): SNHLY, FYNNEI. This CDR3 has 14 residues. The DNA for the CDR3 is TGTGCCAGCGGACAGGGGTGGGGCACCGGGGAGCTGTTTTTT. It specifies CASGQGWGTGELFF.

The genes are TRBV10-3 and TRBJ1-1; 9 bases fit TRBD1. With 3 bases clipped from V and 3 bases from J, the junction kept 5 bases outside the gene matches. This CDR3 region has 15 residues. The germline CDR1 and CDR2 sequences are ENHRY and SYGVKD. The CDR3 DNA sequence: TGTGCCATCAGTGAAGGCGACAGGGGGGACACTGAAGCTTTCTTT. Translated: CAISEGDRGDTEAFF.

This chain connects TRBV3-1 (or the pseudogene TRBV3-2) to TRBJ2-5; TRBD2 matches 12 bases. This CDR3 region has 16 residues. V shed 3 bases and J 4 bases; nucleotides not matched to a gene: 6. The germline CDR1 and CDR2 sequences are LGHDT and YNNKEL (reference sequence). The CDR3, as DNA: TGTGCCAGCAGCCACCGCCTAGCGGGAGGGACAGAGACCCAGTACTTC. It yields the protein CASSHRLAGGTETQYF.

This chain uses TRBV7-9 with TRBJ1-5; 8 nucleotides agree with TRBD1. The CDR3 runs to 13 residues. J lost 5 bases, V lost 5 bases, and 2 bases had no gene match. CDR1 and CDR2 (germline): SEHNR, FQNEAQ (reference sequence). CDR3 region: CASSLTGDQPQHF. The CDR3 coding sequence is TGTGCCAGCAGCCTGACAGGGGATCAGCCCCAGCATTTT.

This chain links TRBV2 with TRBJ2-2; no clear D. The CDR3 consists of 13 residues. In germline, CDR1 is SNHLY, CDR2 FYNNEI. Between the trimmed V and J ends, which lost 4 bases and 5 bases, there was a span of 8 bases. In DNA form, the CDR3 reads TGTGCCAGCAGTGTTGAGAGTACCGGGGAGCTGTTTTTT. Translated: CASSVESTGELFF.

The J gene is TRBJ2-2, the V gene TRBV27, with D tentatively TRBD1 (5 bases). V lost 4 bases to trimming and J lost 0 bases, with 9 bases between them. This CDR3 spans 15 amino acids. CDR1 and CDR2 (germline): MNHEY, SMNVEV (reference sequence). The CDR3 coding sequence is TGTGCCAGCAGTTCGGACAAACCGAACACCGGGGAGCTGTTTTTT. Translation: CASSSDKPNTGELFF.

Here the CDR3 reads CASSSGGAQPQHF. The CDR3 bases are TGTGCCAGCAGTTCGGGGGGCGCTCAGCCCCAGCATTTT. The chain couples TRBV12-3 or TRBV12-4 to TRBJ1-5; TRBD1 might be the D (6 bases). The CDR3 length is 13 residues. Trimming removed 4 bases at V and 6 bases at J, with 10 bases between.

The chain is built from TRBV2 and TRBJ2-4, with 9 bases that match TRBD2. V gave up 2 bases and J gave up 5 bases; unmatched junction bases: 7. The length of the CDR3 is 16 residues. Germline-derived CDR1 and CDR2 are SNHLY and FYNNEI. CDR3 sequence: CASSEPAGGLENIQYF. The CDR3 DNA sequence: TGTGCCAGCAGTGAACCAGCGGGAGGATTGGAAAACATTCAGTACTTC.

This chain links TRBV18 with TRBJ2-3; D unresolved. The V end lost 2 bases, the J end lost 3 bases, and 12 bases lay between the germline ends. The CDR3 contains 15 residues. Germline CDR1 and CDR2: KGHSH and LQKENI. The CDR3 DNA is TGTGCCAGCTCACCAGTCAACGAGGTAACAGATACGCAGTATTTT. As protein: CASSPVNEVTDTQYF.

V usage is TRBV9 and J usage is TRBJ2-7; tentatively, D is TRBD1 (5 bases). The CDR3 runs to 15 residues. V was clipped by 0 bases and J by 3 bases, with 13 bases between them. The V gene's germline CDR1 is SGDLS and CDR2 YYNGEE. This CDR3 reads CASSVAATGLYEQYF. In DNA form, the CDR3 reads TGTGCCAGCAGCGTAGCAGCCACAGGCCTCTACGAGCAGTACTTC.

The chain joins TRBV4-3 to TRBJ2-1; a weak D match, TRBD2 (6 bases). This CDR3 is 13 amino acids long. Germline assignment: CDR1 LGHNA and CDR2 YSLEER. The V and J ends lost 2 bases and 8 bases respectively, with 10 bases between them. The CDR3 sequence: CASSQRDLDEQFF. For the CDR3, the DNA is TGCGCCAGCAGCCAAAGGGACTTGGATGAGCAGTTCTTC.

The chain employs TRBV28 and TRBJ1-2; tentative D call: TRBD1 (6 bases). The CDR3 has 13 amino acids. Deletions cut 5 bases from V and 7 bases from J, with 14 bases between. CDR1 is MDHEN and CDR2 is SYDVKM in the germline V gene. The CDR3 is CASSPPGVGGYTF. The CDR3 DNA follows: TGTGCCAGCAGTCCCCCAGGGGTAGGTGGCTACACCTTC.